Listed below are T cell receptor beta chains from one sample, sequenced in a study. TCRdb fed the 5' RACE reads into MiXCR, producing one record per CDR3 protein. The sample yields about 6,000 distinct CDR3 sequences, about 60% seen once. Sequencing input: naive CD4+ T cells sorted from blood. The receptors stem from a female donor with breast cancer. The CDR3 runs from the conserved cysteine through the conserved F or W.

TRBV6-5	TRBJ2-3	CASRAPGTGGSTDTQYF
TRBV20-1	TRBJ1-1	CRGHLNTEAFF
TRBV6-1	TRBJ2-1	CASSEVDRNEQFF
TRBV30	TRBJ1-6	CACCRVGDSPLHF
TRBV7-2	TRBJ2-5	CASSFQEGAETQYF
TRBV28	TRBJ2-3	CASSLFSGSTDTQYF
TRBV29-1	TRBJ1-2	CSVDSPGVYGYTF
TRBV20-1	TRBJ2-5	CSARETGPQETQYF
TRBV6-2/TRBV6-3	TRBJ2-5	CASSYSRQGQAYF
TRBV6-5	TRBJ2-7	CASSYGDSSYEQYF
TRBV6-4	TRBJ2-7	CASSERDRAYEQYF
TRBV7-2	TRBJ2-1	CASSLASGVYNEQFF
TRBV20-1	TRBJ2-1	CSARPSLAGGEQFF